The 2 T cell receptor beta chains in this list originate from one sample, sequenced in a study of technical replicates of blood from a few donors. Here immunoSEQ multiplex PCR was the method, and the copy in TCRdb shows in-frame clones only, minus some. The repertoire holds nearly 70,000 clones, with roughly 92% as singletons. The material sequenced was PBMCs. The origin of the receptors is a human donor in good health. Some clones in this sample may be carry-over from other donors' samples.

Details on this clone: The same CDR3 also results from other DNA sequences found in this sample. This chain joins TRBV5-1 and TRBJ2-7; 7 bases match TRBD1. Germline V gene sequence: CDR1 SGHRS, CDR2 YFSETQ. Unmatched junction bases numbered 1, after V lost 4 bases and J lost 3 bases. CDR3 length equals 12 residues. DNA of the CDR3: TGCGCCAGCAGCCCAGGGGGCTACGAGCAGTACTTC. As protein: CASSPGGYEQYF.

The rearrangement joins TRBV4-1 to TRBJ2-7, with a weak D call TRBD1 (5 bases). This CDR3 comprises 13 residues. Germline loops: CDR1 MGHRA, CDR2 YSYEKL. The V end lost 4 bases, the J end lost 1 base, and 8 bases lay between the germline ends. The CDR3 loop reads CASSPDSSYEQYF. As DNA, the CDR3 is TGCGCCAGCAGCCCAGACAGTTCCTACGAGCAGTACTTC.